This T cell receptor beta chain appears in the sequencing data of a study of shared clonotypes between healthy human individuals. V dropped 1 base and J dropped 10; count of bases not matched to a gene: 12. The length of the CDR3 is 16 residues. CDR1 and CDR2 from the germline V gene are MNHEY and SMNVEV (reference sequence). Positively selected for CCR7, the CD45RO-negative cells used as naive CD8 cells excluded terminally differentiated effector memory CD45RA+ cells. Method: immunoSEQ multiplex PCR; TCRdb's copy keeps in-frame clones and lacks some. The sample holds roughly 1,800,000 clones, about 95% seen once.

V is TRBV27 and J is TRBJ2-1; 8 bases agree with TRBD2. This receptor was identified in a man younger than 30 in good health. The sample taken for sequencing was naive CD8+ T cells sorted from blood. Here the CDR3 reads CASSLFPGLGAGEQFF. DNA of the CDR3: TGTGCCAGCAGTTTATTCCCGGGACTAGGGGCGGGGGAGCAGTTCTTC.